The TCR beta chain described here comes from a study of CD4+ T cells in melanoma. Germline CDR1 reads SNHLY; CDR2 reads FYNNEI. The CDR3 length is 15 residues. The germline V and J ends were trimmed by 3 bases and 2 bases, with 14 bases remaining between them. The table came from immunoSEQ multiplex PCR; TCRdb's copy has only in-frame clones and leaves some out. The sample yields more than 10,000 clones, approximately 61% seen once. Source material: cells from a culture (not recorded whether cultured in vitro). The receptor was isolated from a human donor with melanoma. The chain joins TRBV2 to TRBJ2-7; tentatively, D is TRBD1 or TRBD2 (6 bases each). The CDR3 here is CASSEEGGPPYEQYF. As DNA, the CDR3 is TGTGCCAGCAGTGAGGAGGGGGGACCCCCCTACGAGCAGTACTTC.